This TCR beta chain is drawn from a study of T cells in Graves' hyperthyroidism and ophthalmopathy. For the diagnoses, clinical symptoms, serum thyroxine and TRAb, thyroid ultrasound and orbital computed tomography were used. The CDR3 contains 15 residues when both ends are counted. Germline V gene lookup returns CDR1 SGHTA and CDR2 FQGTGA. This clonotype was observed many times. The DNA is left out, because the CDR3 cannot be placed on it with certainty; the CDR3 is given as TCRdb lists it. RNA transcripts gave rise to amplified TCR beta CDR3 regions. In the first-round RT-PCR of the TCR CDR3, the HTBI primer set was used. TCRdb ran MiXCR on the multiplex PCR reads and lists one entry per CDR3 protein. The top ten hold approximately 32% of the sample, which has 200,000 to 250,000 distinct CDR3 sequences, about 25% seen once.

What was sequenced was blood. The J gene is TRBJ2-2, the V gene TRBV7-3; the DNA was not compared with TRBD1, the D call given in the table. The source is a woman between 40 and 55 years old with Graves' ophthalmopathy. CDR3 sequence: CASSLTQGDPGSCFF.